Below, 6 T cell receptor beta chains from the same sample are listed, as sequenced in a study of shared clonotypes between healthy human individuals. Measured with immunoSEQ multiplex PCR; TCRdb has only the in-frame clones, and not every one. The table includes some 450,000 clones, 70% to 80% detected once. The material sequenced was PBMCs. The receptors derive from a woman between 40 and 55 years old in good health. Some clones in this sample may be carry-over from other donors' samples.

The genes are TRBV5-1 and TRBJ1-3; 10 nucleotides line up with TRBD1. The junction had 2 bases not matched to a gene; V was cut back by 2 bases and J by 3 bases. Germline V gene sequence: CDR1 SGHRS, CDR2 YFSETQ. The CDR3 is 15 residues long. The CDR3: CASSFGTGVGNTIYF. CDR3 nucleotide sequence: TGCGCCAGCAGCTTTGGGACAGGGGTTGGAAACACCATATATTTT.

This sequence joins TRBV28 and TRBJ1-3; D not resolved. Germline lookup yields CDR1 MDHEN and CDR2 SYDVKM. The CDR3 is 13 amino acids. Trimming took off 2 bases at V and 4 bases at J, with 6 bases between the two ends. For the CDR3, the DNA is TGTGCCAGCAGTTTAATAGAAGGAAACACCATATATTTT. Protein sequence: CASSLIEGNTIYF.

This clone appeared many times. DNA of the CDR3: TGTGCCAGCAGTTCGCCGGGACAGCGAGCACCCCTCCACTTT. It yields the protein CASSSPGQRAPLHF. J is TRBJ1-6 and V is TRBV6-5; 7 bases are a match to TRBD1. Per the germline V gene, CDR1 is MNHEY and CDR2 is SVGAGI. The junction had 8 bases not matched to a gene; V was cut back by 4 bases and J by 11 bases. CDR3 length: 14 amino acids.

The chain has TRBV19 and TRBJ2-3; D ambiguous. The V and J ends lost 7 bases and 1 base respectively, with 9 bases between them. CDR1 and CDR2 (germline): LNHDA, SQIVND (reference sequence). The CDR3 length is 13 residues. In DNA form, the CDR3 reads TGTGCCAGTAAAGGACGGGGCACAGATACGCAGTATTTT. Translating it yields CASKGRGTDTQYF. The full variable domain, rest sourced from reference TRBV19 and TRBJ2-3, is DGGITQSPKYLFRKEGQNVTLSCEQNLNHDAMYWYRQDPGQGLRLIYYSQIVNDFQKGDIAEGYSVSREKKESFPLTVTSAQKNPTAFYLCASKGRGTDTQYFGPGTRLTVL.

This clone appeared a single time. The chain couples TRBV10-3 to TRBJ2-5, with D hard to call. V was clipped by 4 bases and J by 1 base, with 7 bases between them. Germline V lookup: CDR1 ENHRY, CDR2 SYGVKD. The CDR3 has 13 residues. This CDR3 is CAISAYGQETQYF. The CDR3 nucleotides read TGTGCCATCAGTGCGTACGGCCAAGAGACCCAGTACTTC.

This clone turned up a few times. The rearrangement uses TRBV7-2 and TRBJ1-2, with 8 bases lining up with TRBD1. The CDR3 length is 14 residues. Germline CDR1 SGHTA, CDR2 FQGNSA. With V trimmed by 2 bases and J by 8 bases, 7 bases remained unmatched. CDR3 region: CASSLWETGVGYTF. The CDR3 nucleotides are TGTGCCAGCAGCTTATGGGAGACAGGGGTCGGCTACACCTTC.